These 17 T cell receptor beta chains originate from one sample sequenced in a study of post-analysis software for immune sequencing data. Regarding the study as a whole: Roughly five TRBV segments were significantly more frequent in patients than in controls. TRBV5-6, TRBV5-1 and TRBV20-1 were among these segments.

These receptors' antigens are unknown. The authors incorporated unique molecular identifiers into the TCR beta cDNA libraries. TCRdb ran MiXCR on the PCR reads and lists one entry per CDR3 protein. Here the sample spans hundreds of thousands of distinct CDR3 sequences, 55% to 70% being singletons. The sequencing input was blood. The receptors shown here come from a girl aged 2 to 9 with multiple sclerosis.

The chain carries TRBV11-2 and TRBJ2-1, with D maybe TRBD1 (5 bases). V lost 0 bases to trimming and J lost 8 bases, with 11 bases between them. The V gene's germline CDR1 is SGHAT and CDR2 FQNNGV. The CDR3 totals 14 residues. The CDR3 here is CASSLDSGIHEQFF. For the CDR3, the DNA is TGTGCCAGCAGCTTAGATTCAGGGATCCATGAGCAGTTCTTC.

This clonotype was detected a few times. The rearrangement links TRBV5-8 to TRBJ2-5, with D perhaps TRBD1 or TRBD2 (5 bases each). The germline CDR1 and CDR2 sequences are SGHTS and YDEGEE. The CDR3 length is 16 residues. The ends were cut back, 6 bases at V and 2 bases at J, with 20 bases in the middle. The CDR3 region has the DNA TGTGCCAGCAACCCACGTAACCGGGACCATCAAGAGACCCAGTACTTC. It specifies CASNPRNRDHQETQYF.

In nucleotides, the CDR3 is TGTGCCAGCAGCCCGCAGCCGGGTCCCAAGTTGGAGTTCTTC. Protein product: CASSPQPGPKLEFF. The rearrangement uses TRBV5-5 and TRBJ2-1, with D uncertain. The CDR3 length is 14 residues. Germline assignment: CDR1 SGHKS and CDR2 YYEKEE (reference sequence). V shed 4 bases and J shed 14 bases, with 22 bases lying between them.

There are a few counts of this clonotype. The chain carries TRBV4-3 and TRBJ1-2; TRBD1 matches 8 bases. With V trimmed by 0 bases and J by 4 bases, 4 bases remained unmatched. Per germline, CDR1 LGHNA and CDR2 YSLEER. CDR3 length: 15 amino acids. As DNA, the CDR3 is TGCGCCAGCAGCCAAGATTTGGGACAGGTCTATGGCTACACCTTC. Residues: CASSQDLGQVYGYTF.

The table lists this clonotype with a few counts. The rearrangement links TRBV4-1 to TRBJ2-7, with 8 bases matching TRBD1. CDR3 length: 20 amino acids. Trimming removed 4 bases from V and 2 bases from J; junction bases left unmatched: 22. Germline loops: CDR1 MGHRA, CDR2 YSYEKL. CDR3 amino acids: CASSPQRADRAEQSPYEQYF. In DNA, the CDR3 is TGCGCCAGCAGCCCTCAACGAGCGGACAGGGCCGAGCAATCCCCCTACGAGCAGTACTTC.

The chain has TRBV6-2 or TRBV6-3 and TRBJ2-4; 11 positions match TRBD2. This CDR3 is built from 23 residues. With V trimmed by 3 bases and J by 0 bases, 22 bases remained unmatched. In germline, CDR1 is MNHEY, CDR2 SVGEGT. The chain's CDR3 is CASSYKVAGGPLPGLLAKNIQYF. The CDR3 DNA sequence: TGTGCCAGCAGTTATAAGGTAGCGGGAGGGCCCCTCCCTGGACTCTTAGCCAAAAACATTCAGTACTTC.

CDR3 sequence: CASSANRMGGTEAFF. In DNA form, the CDR3 reads TGTGCCAGCAGCGCAAATCGGATGGGGGGCACTGAAGCTTTCTTT. The rearrangement uses TRBV7-2 and TRBJ1-1; TRBD1 is a possible D gene (5 bases). With 5 bases removed from V and 4 bases from J, the gap between germline ends came to 17 bases. The CDR3 loop spans 15 amino acids. The germline gives CDR1 SGHTA, CDR2 FQGNSA.

The chain is built from TRBV4-1 and TRBJ1-2; unclear D gene. This CDR3 comprises 16 residues. The germline V and J ends were trimmed by 0 bases and 8 bases, with 19 bases remaining between them. Germline loops: CDR1 MGHRA, CDR2 YSYEKL. The CDR3 region is CASSQEPGAAVEGYTF. Here the CDR3 DNA reads TGCGCCAGCAGCCAAGAACCCGGTGCAGCAGTCGAAGGCTACACCTTC.

The genes are TRBV3-1 and TRBJ1-1; TRBD1 matches at 8 bases. This CDR3 spans 14 amino acids. Trimming removed 4 bases from V and 5 bases from J; junction bases left unmatched: 6. Germline-derived CDR1 and CDR2 are LGHDT and YNNKEL (reference sequence). CDR3 in amino acids: CASSLLRQGTEAFF. CDR3 nucleotide sequence: TGTGCCAGCAGCCTCCTAAGACAGGGGACTGAAGCTTTCTTT.

The rearrangement uses TRBV20-1 and TRBJ1-6, with a tentative D call TRBD1 (6 bases). The CDR3 length is 15 residues. In germline, CDR1 is DFQATT, CDR2 SNEGSKA (reference sequence). The V and J ends lost 0 bases and 7 bases respectively, with 13 bases between them. CDR3 DNA sequence: TGCAGTGCTAGAGATTCGAAAAGGGGGAATTCACCCCTCCACTTT. This translates into CSARDSKRGNSPLHF.

This clonotype was seen more than once but under ten times. This sequence joins TRBV29-1 and TRBJ2-7, with 7 bases lining up with TRBD1. The V gene's germline CDR1 is SQVTM and CDR2 ANQGSEA. V was clipped by 2 bases and J by 2 bases; unmatched bases: 6. The CDR3 loop spans 14 amino acids. CDR3 sequence reads: CSVESRDSPYEQYF. CDR3 sequence (DNA): TGCAGCGTTGAATCCCGGGACAGTCCCTACGAGCAGTACTTC.

This clonotype was counted a few times. This rearrangement joins TRBV12-3 or TRBV12-4 to TRBJ2-1; D is perhaps TRBD1 (9 bases). CDR3 length: 16 residues. Trimming shortened V by 3 bases and J by 7 bases, and 19 bases separated the two germline ends. CDR3 bases: TGTGCCAGCAGTTTGGGGACAGGGAGCGGGGGAAATGAGCAGTTCTTC. Residues: CASSLGTGSGGNEQFF.

The chain's CDR3 is CASSERGEYEQYF. The DNA for the CDR3 is TGTGCCAGCAGTGAACGGGGAGAATACGAGCAGTACTTC. The chain links TRBV6-1 to TRBJ2-7; possible D gene TRBD2, 5 bases. The CDR3 runs to 13 residues. Deletions cut 2 bases from V and 4 bases from J, with 9 bases between. Germline assignment: CDR1 MNHNS and CDR2 SASEGT.

This clonotype has just a few counts. DNA for the CDR3: TGCGCCAGCAGCTCCGGACTAGCGGTTTCCACAGATACGCAGTATTTT. Translated: CASSSGLAVSTDTQYF. V is TRBV5-1 and J is TRBJ2-3; 10 positions match TRBD2. V shed 3 bases and J 2 bases; nucleotides not matched to a gene: 6. The CDR3 is 16 amino acids. CDR1 and CDR2 from the germline V gene are SGHRS and YFSETQ.

The chain is built from TRBV15 and TRBJ1-5; the D gene is possibly TRBD1 (6 bases). Germline values: CDR1 LNHNV, CDR2 YYDKDF (reference sequence). This CDR3 contains 19 residues. Trimming shortened V by 5 bases and J by 0 bases, and 23 bases separated the two germline ends. DNA for the CDR3: TGTGCCACCAGCGGAGCTCCGCCGGGACACAGGGTTAGCAATCAGCCCCAGCATTTT. This codes for CATSGAPPGHRVSNQPQHF.

The chain couples TRBV6-1 to TRBJ2-1; 7 bases agree with TRBD2. Germline V gene data show CDR1 as MNHNS and CDR2 as SASEGT. The J segment lost 3 bases and the V segment lost 6 bases, leaving 5 bases of the junction unmatched. The CDR3 is made up of 14 amino acids. The DNA of the CDR3 is TGTGCCAGCAGCCCTAGCGGCCACTACAATGAGCAGTTCTTC. Translated: CASSPSGHYNEQFF.

The chain combines TRBV3-1 with TRBJ2-1; weak D call: TRBD2 (6 bases). In germline, CDR1 is LGHDT, CDR2 YNNKEL (reference sequence). CDR3 length: 14 amino acids. V was trimmed by 1 base and J by 9 bases, leaving 13 bases between them. The CDR3 coding sequence is TGTGCCAGCAGCCAAGTCGGGGGAGTACGTGAGCAGTTCTTC. Translating gives CASSQVGGVREQFF.